This T cell receptor (beta chain) was documented in a study of immune heterogeneity within non-small cell lung tumors. Multiplex PCR with 32 V and 13 J primers amplified TCR beta CDR3. TCRdb reprocessed the multiplex PCR reads with MiXCR, giving one entry per CDR3 protein. The sample yields over 12,000 distinct CDR3 sequences, 25% to 35% seen once. Bulk tumor genomic DNA, roughly 540 ng per sample, was the template. Each primary tumor yielded several biopsies, collected far apart from one another at surgery. It was patients with untreated, newly diagnosed non-small cell lung cancer who underwent curative surgery. Each donor was a newly diagnosed non-small cell lung cancer patient undergoing surgery with curative intent. V gave up 4 bases and J gave up 0 bases, with 14 bases separating them. The CDR3 runs 17 residues. Germline lookup yields CDR1 SGHNT and CDR2 YYREEE (reference sequence).

This clonotype was sampled from a man aged 40-49 years with non-small cell lung cancer. J is TRBJ2-6 and V is TRBV5-4; tentative D call: TRBD1 (6 bases). Sequences were obtained from lung tumor tissue. CDR3 in DNA: TGTGCCAGCAGCGTGCTAACAGGGCTCTCTGGGGCCAACGTCCTGACTTTC. This gives the protein CASSVLTGLSGANVLTF. The full variable domain, in which reference TRBV5-4 and TRBJ2-6 provide the parts outside the CDR3, is ETGVTQSPTHLIKTRGQQVTLRCSSQSGHNTVSWYQQALGQGPQFIFQYYREEENGRGNFPPRFSGLQFPNYSSELNVNALELDDSALYLCASSVLTGLSGANVLTFGAGSRLTVL.